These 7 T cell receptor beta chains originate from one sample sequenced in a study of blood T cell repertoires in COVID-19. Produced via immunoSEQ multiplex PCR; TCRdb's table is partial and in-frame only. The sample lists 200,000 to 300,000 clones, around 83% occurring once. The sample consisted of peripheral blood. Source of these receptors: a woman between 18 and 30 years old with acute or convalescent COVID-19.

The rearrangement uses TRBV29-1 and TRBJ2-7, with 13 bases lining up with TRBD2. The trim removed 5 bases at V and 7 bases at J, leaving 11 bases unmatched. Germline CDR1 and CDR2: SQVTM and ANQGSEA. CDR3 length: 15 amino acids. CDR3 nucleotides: TGCAGCGTTAAAACACTAGCGGGAGGGCCCAGGGAGCAGTACTTC. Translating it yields CSVKTLAGGPREQYF.

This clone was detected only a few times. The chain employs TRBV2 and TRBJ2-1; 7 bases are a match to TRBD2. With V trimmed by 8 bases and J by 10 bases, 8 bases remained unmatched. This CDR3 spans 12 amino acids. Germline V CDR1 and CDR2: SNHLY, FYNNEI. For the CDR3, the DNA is TGTGCCAGCCAGAGGATGGGGGGGGAGCAGTTCTTC. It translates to CASQRMGGEQFF.

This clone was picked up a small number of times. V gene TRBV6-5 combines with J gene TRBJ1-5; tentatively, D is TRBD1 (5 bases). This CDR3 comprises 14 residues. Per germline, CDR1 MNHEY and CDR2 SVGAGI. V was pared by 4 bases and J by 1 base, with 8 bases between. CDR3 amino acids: CASSFRESNQPQHF. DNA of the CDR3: TGTGCCAGCAGTTTCAGGGAAAGCAATCAGCCCCAGCATTTT.

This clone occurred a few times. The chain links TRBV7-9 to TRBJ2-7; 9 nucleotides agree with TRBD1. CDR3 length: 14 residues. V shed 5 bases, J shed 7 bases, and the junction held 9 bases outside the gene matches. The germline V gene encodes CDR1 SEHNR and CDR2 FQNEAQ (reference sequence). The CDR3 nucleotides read TGTGCCAGCAGCCATCGGGACAGGGTGAATGAGCAGTACTTC. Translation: CASSHRDRVNEQYF.

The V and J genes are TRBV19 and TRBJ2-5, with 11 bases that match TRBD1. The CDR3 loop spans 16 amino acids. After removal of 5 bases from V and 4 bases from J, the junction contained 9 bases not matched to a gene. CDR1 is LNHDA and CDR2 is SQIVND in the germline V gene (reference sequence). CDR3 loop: CASSLRTGGKLETQYF. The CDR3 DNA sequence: TGTGCCAGTAGTCTTCGGACAGGGGGCAAATTAGAGACCCAGTACTTC.

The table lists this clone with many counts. CDR3 nucleotide sequence: TGTGCCTGGAGGGGAGGGACAAAGAACAGCTATGGCTACACCTTC. Protein sequence: CAWRGGTKNSYGYTF. This sequence joins TRBV30 and TRBJ1-2, with D possibly being TRBD1 (6 bases). V was trimmed by 3 bases and J by 4 bases, leaving 18 bases between them. This CDR3 spans 15 amino acids. Germline V gene lookup returns CDR1 GTSNPN and CDR2 SVGIG (reference sequence).

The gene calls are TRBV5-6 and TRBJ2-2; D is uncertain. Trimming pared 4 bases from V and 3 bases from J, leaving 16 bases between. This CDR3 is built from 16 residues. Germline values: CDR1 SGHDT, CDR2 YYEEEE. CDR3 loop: CASSRPPSSDTGELFF. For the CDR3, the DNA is TGTGCCAGCAGCCGCCCACCTTCTTCGGACACCGGGGAGCTGTTTTTT.